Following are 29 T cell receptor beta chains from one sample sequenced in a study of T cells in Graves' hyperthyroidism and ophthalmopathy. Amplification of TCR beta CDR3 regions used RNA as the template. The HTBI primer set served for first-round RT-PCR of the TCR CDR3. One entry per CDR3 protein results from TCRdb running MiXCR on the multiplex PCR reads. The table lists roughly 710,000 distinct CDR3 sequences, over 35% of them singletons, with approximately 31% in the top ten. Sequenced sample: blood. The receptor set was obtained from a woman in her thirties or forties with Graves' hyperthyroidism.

CDR3 in amino acids: CSVEESGTKGYTF. The CDR3 nucleotides are TGCAGCGTTGAAGAGTCCGGGACTAAGGGCTACACCTTC. This chain uses TRBV29-1 with TRBJ1-2, with D perhaps TRBD1 (5 bases). CDR1 and CDR2 from the germline V gene are SQVTM and ANQGSEA. The CDR3 totals 13 residues. Trimming stripped 0 bases from V and 8 bases from J, with 13 bases between.

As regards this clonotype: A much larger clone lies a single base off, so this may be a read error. CDR3 bases: TGTGCCAGCAGCTTAGCGACAGGTCCACTTTCACTCCTCCACTTT. Protein: CASSLATGPLSLLHF. The rearrangement uses TRBV7-2 and TRBJ1-6, with D possibly TRBD1 on 6 matching bases. CDR3 length: 15 amino acids. Germline CDR1 and CDR2: SGHTA and FQGNSA.

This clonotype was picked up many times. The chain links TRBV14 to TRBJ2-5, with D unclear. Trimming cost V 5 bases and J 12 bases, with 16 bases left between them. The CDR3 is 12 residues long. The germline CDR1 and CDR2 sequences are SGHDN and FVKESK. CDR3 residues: CASSSTGRTKYF. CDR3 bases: TGTGCCAGCAGCTCCACCGGGCGGACGAAGTACTTC.

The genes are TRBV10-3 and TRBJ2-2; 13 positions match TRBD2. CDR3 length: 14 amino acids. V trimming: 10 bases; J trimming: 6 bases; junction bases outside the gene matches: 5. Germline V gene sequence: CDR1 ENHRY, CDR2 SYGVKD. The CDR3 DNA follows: TGTGCCACCCAAGGGACTAGCGGGGCCGGGGAGCTGTTTTTT. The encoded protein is CATQGTSGAGELFF.

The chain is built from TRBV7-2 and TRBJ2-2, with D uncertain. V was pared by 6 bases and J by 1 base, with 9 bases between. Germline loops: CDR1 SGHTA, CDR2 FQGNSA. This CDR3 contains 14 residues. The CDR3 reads CASRRTENTGELFF. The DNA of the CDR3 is TGTGCCAGCAGAAGGACGGAGAACACCGGGGAGCTGTTTTTT.

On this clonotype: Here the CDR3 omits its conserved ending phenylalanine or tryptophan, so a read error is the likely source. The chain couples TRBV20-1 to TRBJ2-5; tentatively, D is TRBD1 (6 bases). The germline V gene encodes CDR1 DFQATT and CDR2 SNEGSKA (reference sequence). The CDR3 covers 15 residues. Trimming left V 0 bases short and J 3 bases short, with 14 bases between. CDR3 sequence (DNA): TGCAGTGCTAGAGATTTGGACAGAGGGGAAGAGACCCAGTACCTC. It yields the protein CSARDLDRGEETQYL.

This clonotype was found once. CDR3 in DNA: TGTGCCAGCAGCCAGGCCCAAGTTGTACCCTTTAGCAATCAGCCCCAGCATTTT. It is translated as CASSQAQVVPFSNQPQHF. The J gene is TRBJ1-5, the V gene TRBV7-2; unclear D gene. Trimming removed 5 bases at V and 0 bases at J, with 20 bases between. Germline V gives CDR1 SGHTA, CDR2 FQGNSA. CDR3 size: 18 residues.

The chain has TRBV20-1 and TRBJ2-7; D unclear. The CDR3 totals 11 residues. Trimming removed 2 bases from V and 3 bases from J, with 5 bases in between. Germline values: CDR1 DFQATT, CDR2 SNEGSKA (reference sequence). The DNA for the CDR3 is TGCAGTGCTAGACGGAACTACGAGCAGTACTTC. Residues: CSARRNYEQYF.

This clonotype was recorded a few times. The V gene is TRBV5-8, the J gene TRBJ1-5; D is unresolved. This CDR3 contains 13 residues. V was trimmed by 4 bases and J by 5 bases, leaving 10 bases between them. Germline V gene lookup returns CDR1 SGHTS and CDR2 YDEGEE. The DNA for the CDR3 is TGTGCCAGCAGCCGATCGACCCATCAGCCCCAGCATTTT. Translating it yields CASSRSTHQPQHF.

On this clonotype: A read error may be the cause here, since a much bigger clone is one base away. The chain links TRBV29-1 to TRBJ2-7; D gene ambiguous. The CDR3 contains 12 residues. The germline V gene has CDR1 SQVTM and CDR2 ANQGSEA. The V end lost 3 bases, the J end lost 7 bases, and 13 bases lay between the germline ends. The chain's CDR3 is CSVDDGYPEQYF. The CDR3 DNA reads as TGCAGCGTTGACGACGGTTATCCGGAGCAGTACTTC.

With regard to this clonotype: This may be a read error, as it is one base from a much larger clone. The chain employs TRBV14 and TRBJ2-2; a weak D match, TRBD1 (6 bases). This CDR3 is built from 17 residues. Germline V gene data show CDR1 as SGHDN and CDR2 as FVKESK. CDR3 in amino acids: CASSQGIGGANTGELVF. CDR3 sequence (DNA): TGTGCCAGCAGCCAAGGGATTGGGGGCGCGAACACCGGGGAGCTGGTTTTT. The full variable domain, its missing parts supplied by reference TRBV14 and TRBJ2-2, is EAGVTQFPSHSVIEKGQTVTLRCDPISGHDNLYWYRRVMGKEIKFLLHFVKESKQDESGMPNNRFLAERTGGTYSTLKVQPAELEDSGVYFCASSQGIGGANTGELVFGEGSRLTVL.

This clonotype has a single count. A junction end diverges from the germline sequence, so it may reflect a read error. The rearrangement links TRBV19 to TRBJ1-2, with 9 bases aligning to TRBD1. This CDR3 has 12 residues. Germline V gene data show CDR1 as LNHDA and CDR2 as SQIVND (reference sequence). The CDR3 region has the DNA TGTGCCAGTAATCAATTGGACAGGGGCTGGCACTTC. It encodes CASNQLDRGWHF.

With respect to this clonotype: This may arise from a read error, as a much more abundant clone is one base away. CDR3 in amino acids: CTSSQTWSGGMNTEAFF. DNA of the CDR3: TGTACCAGCAGCCAAACCTGGAGTGGGGGCATGAACACTGAAGCTTTCTTT. The chain has TRBV7-2 and TRBJ1-1, with a weak D call TRBD1 (6 bases). V lost 5 bases and J lost 0, with 19 bases in between. The germline CDR1 and CDR2 sequences are SGHTA and FQGNSA. The CDR3 is made up of 17 amino acids.

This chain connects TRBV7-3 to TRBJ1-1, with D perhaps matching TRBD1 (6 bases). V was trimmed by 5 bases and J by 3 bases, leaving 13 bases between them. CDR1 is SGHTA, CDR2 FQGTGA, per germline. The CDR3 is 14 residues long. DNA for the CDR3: TGTGCCAGCAGCCCAAGCTACAGGGACACTGAAGCTTTCTTT. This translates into CASSPSYRDTEAFF.

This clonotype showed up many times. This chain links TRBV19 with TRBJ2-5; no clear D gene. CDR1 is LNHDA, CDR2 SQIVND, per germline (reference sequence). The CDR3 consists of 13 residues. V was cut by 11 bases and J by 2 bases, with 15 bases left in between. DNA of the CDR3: TGTGCCTGGGCCAGACGGCTACAAGAGACCCAGTACTTC. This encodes CAWARRLQETQYF.

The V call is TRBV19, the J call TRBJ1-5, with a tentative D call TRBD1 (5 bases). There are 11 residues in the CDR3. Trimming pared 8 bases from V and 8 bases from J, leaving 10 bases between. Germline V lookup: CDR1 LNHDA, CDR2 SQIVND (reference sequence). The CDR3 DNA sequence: TGTGCCAGTCGCGGGACGGAGCCCCAGCATTTT. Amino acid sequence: CASRGTEPQHF.

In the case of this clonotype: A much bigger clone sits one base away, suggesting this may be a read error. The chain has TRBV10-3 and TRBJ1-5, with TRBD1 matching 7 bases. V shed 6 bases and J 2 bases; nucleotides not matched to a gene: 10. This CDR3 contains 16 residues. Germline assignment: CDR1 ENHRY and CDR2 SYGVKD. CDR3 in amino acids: CAIRGVGRGGNQPQHF. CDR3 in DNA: TGTGCCATCAGAGGGGTAGGCAGGGGGGGCAATCAGCCCCAGCATTTT.

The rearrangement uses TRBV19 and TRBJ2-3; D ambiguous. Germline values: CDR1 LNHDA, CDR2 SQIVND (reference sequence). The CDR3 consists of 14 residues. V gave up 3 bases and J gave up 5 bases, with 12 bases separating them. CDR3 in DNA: TGTGCCAGTAGTATGGGTCTGACCTTAGATACGCAGTATTTT. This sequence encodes CASSMGLTLDTQYF.

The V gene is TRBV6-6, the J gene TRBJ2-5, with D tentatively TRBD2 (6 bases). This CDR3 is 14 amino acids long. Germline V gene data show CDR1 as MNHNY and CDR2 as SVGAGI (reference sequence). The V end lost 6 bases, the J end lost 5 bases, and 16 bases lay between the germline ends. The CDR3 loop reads CASRGWRDGETQYF. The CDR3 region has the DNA TGTGCCAGCAGGGGTTGGCGGGACGGGGAGACCCAGTACTTC.

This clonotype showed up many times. The CDR3 loop reads CASSLVSSGRGSYEQYF. CDR3 DNA: TGTGCCAGCAGCTTAGTTAGTAGCGGGAGGGGGTCCTACGAGCAGTACTTC. The chain links TRBV7-2 to TRBJ2-7, with 11 bases identical to TRBD2. This CDR3 is built from 17 residues. The ends lost 1 base at V and 1 base at J; junction bases unmatched: 6. Germline V gene lookup returns CDR1 SGHTA and CDR2 FQGNSA.

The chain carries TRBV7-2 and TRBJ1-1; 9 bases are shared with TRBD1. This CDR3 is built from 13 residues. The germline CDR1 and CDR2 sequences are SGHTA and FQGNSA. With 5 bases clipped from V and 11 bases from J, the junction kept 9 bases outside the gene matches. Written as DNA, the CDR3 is TGTGCCAGCAGCCACGGAAGGACAGGGGAGGCTTTCTTT. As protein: CASSHGRTGEAFF.

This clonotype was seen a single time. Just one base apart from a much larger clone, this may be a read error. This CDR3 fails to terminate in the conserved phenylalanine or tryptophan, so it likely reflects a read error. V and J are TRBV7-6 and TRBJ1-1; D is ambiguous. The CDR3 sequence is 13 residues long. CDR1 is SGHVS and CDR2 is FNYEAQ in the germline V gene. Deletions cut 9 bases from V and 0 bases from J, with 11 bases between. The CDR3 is CASKVDLNTEAFL. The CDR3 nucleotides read TGTGCCAGTAAGGTAGATTTGAACACTGAAGCTTTCCTT.

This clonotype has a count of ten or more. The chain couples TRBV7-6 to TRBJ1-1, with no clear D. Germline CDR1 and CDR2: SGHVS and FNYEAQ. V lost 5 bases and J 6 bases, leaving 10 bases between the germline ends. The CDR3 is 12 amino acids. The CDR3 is CASSPTGSEAFF. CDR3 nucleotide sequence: TGTGCCAGCAGCCCGACGGGGTCTGAAGCTTTCTTT.

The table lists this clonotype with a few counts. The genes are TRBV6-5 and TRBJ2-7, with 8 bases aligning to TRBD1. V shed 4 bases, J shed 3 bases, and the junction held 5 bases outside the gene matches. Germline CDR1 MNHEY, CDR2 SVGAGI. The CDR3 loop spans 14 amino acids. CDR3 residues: CASSWGQAGYEQYF. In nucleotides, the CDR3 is TGTGCCAGCAGTTGGGGACAGGCCGGCTACGAGCAGTACTTC.

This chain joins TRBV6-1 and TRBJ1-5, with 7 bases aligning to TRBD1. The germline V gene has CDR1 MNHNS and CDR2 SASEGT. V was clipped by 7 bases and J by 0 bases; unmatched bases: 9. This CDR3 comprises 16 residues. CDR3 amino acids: CASTRGDRDSNQPQHF. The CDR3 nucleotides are TGTGCCAGCACGAGGGGCGACAGGGATAGCAATCAGCCCCAGCATTTT.

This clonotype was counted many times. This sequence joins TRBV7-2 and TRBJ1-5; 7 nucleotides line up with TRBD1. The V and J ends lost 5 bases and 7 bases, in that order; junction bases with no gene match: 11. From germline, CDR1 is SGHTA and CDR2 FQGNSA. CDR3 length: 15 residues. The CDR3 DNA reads TGTGCCAGCAGCCCTAGACAGGGTTCGATACAGCCCCAGCATTTT. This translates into CASSPRQGSIQPQHF.

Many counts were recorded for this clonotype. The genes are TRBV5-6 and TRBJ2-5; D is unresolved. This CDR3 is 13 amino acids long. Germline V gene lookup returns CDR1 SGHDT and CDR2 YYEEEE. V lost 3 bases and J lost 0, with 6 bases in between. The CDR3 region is CASSWTNQETQYF. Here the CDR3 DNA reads TGTGCCAGCAGCTGGACCAACCAAGAGACCCAGTACTTC.

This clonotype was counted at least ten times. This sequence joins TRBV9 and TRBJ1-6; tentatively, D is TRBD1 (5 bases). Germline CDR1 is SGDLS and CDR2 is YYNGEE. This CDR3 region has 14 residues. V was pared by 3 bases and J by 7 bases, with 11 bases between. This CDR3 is CASSEVHRNSPLHF. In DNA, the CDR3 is TGTGCCAGCAGCGAGGTCCACAGGAATTCACCCCTCCACTTT. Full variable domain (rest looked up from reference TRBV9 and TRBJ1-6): DSGVTQTPKHLITATGQRVTLRCSPRSGDLSVYWYQQSLDQGLQFLIQYYNGEERAKGNILERFSAQQFPDLHSELNLSSLELGDSALYFCASSEVHRNSPLHFGNGTRLTVT.

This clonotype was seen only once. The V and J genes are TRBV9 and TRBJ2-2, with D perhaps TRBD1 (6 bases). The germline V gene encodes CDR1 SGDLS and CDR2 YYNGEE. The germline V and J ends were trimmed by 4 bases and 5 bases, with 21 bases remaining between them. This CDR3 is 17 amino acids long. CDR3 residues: CASSPRVAGVLTGELFF. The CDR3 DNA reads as TGTGCCAGCAGCCCCCGGGTGGCAGGGGTTTTGACCGGGGAGCTGTTTTTT. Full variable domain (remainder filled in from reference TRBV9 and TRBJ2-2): DSGVTQTPKHLITATGQRVTLRCSPRSGDLSVYWYQQSLDQGLQFLIQYYNGEERAKGNILERFSAQQFPDLHSELNLSSLELGDSALYFCASSPRVAGVLTGELFFGEGSRLTVL.